The 4 T cell receptor beta chains below all came from one sample that was sequenced in a study of OX40 agonist ivuxolimab in advanced cancers. Method: immunoSEQ multiplex PCR; TCRdb's copy keeps in-frame clones and lacks some. The repertoire includes some 120,000 clones, 80% to 95% of them detected once, and about 0.81% sits in the top ten. The material sequenced was CD4+ or CD8+ T cells sorted from blood, taken in a trial of the OX40 agonist ivuxolimab. The receptors shown here come from an adult with an advanced solid tumor such as melanoma, head and neck, liver or kidney cancer.

This chain joins TRBV7-8 and TRBJ2-7; D is ambiguous. Germline-derived CDR1 and CDR2 are SGHVS and FQNEAQ. This CDR3 has 14 amino acids. V was clipped by 2 bases and J by 5 bases, with 13 bases between them. CDR3 region: CASSLMDGWDEQYF. The CDR3 bases are TGTGCCAGCAGCTTAATGGACGGTTGGGACGAGCAGTACTTC.

This chain links TRBV7-9 with TRBJ1-4; 7 bases are shared with TRBD1. Per germline, CDR1 SEHNR and CDR2 FQNEAQ (reference sequence). The J segment lost 15 bases and the V segment lost 5 bases, leaving 12 bases of the junction unmatched. This CDR3 contains 13 residues. The CDR3 region is CASSRGQMGILFF. The DNA of the CDR3 is TGTGCCAGCAGCCGGGGACAGATGGGAATATTGTTTTTT.

This clone is a singleton in its sample. This chain joins TRBV9 and TRBJ2-1; TRBD2 agrees at 9 bases. The junction had 7 bases not matched to a gene; V was cut back by 0 bases and J by 9 bases. The CDR3 length is 15 residues. The germline V gene encodes CDR1 SGDLS and CDR2 YYNGEE. This chain's CDR3 is CASSVVDSGSTEQFF. Written as DNA, the CDR3 is TGTGCCAGCAGCGTAGTAGATAGCGGGAGTACTGAGCAGTTCTTC.

The chain links TRBV27 to TRBJ1-5; D unclear. V gave up 3 bases and J gave up 0 bases, with 6 bases separating them. CDR1 is MNHEY, CDR2 SMNVEV, per germline (reference sequence). The CDR3 length is 14 residues. This chain's CDR3 is CASSFRHSNQPQHF. The CDR3 DNA is TGTGCCAGCAGTTTCCGTCATAGCAATCAGCCCCAGCATTTT.